The T cell receptor (beta chain) described here comes from a study of cytotoxic CD8 clonotypes in ibrutinib-treated CLL. Looking at the study overall: Productive templates per sample averaged about 260,000; productive rearrangements, 94,082.

Measured with immunoSEQ multiplex PCR; TCRdb has only the in-frame clones, and not every one. The sample carries 150,000 to 200,000 clones, roughly 86% recorded once. Looked up from germline, CDR1 is SQVTM and CDR2 is ANQGSEA. This CDR3 has 13 residues. The V gene lost 2 bases and the J gene lost 7 bases, with 14 bases spanning the gap. This chain connects TRBV29-1 to TRBJ1-2; D gene ambiguous. This receptor was obtained from a human donor with chronic lymphocytic leukemia. The sequences come from PBMCs, collected after 12 months of ibrutinib treatment. CDR3 nucleotide sequence: TGCAGCGTTGAATTCTCCTTGGAGGGTGGCTACACCTTC. It yields the protein CSVEFSLEGGYTF.